The 9 T cell receptor beta chains given below trace back to one sample, sequenced in a study of blood T cell repertoires in COVID-19. Clones were sequenced by immunoSEQ multiplex PCR, and TCRdb holds only the in-frame ones, with some missing. The sample yields some 180,000 clones, approximately 80% seen once. Sequences were obtained from peripheral blood. The source is a man in his 60s with acute or convalescent COVID-19.

This chain links TRBV29-1 with TRBJ2-1; TRBD1 matches at 7 bases. Trimming cost V 6 bases and J 9 bases; bases outside gene matches: 11. Germline loops: CDR1 SQVTM, CDR2 ANQGSEA. The CDR3 totals 13 residues. This CDR3 reads CSVDRVLLSEQFF. The CDR3 region has the DNA TGCAGCGTCGACAGGGTTCTCCTGTCTGAGCAGTTCTTC.

The rearrangement joins TRBV24-1 to TRBJ1-2; 12 nucleotides agree with TRBD1. The length of the CDR3 is 16 residues. Germline lookup yields CDR1 KGHDR and CDR2 SFDVKD. With 4 bases clipped from V and 2 bases from J, the junction kept 4 bases outside the gene matches. The CDR3 is CATSEGTGGLNYGYTF. As DNA, the CDR3 is TGTGCCACCAGTGAAGGGACAGGGGGCCTCAACTATGGCTACACCTTC.

This chain joins TRBV7-3 and TRBJ2-3; 13 bases map to TRBD2. The V gene end was trimmed by 4 bases and the J gene end by 5 bases; junction bases not matched to a gene: 6. Germline loops: CDR1 SGHTA, CDR2 FQGTGA. CDR3 length equals 16 residues. CDR3 sequence reads: CASSSGLAGALDTQYF. Here the CDR3 DNA reads TGTGCCAGCAGCTCCGGACTAGCGGGAGCGTTAGATACGCAGTATTTT. The full variable domain, in which reference TRBV7-3 and TRBJ2-3 provide the parts outside the CDR3, is GAGVSQTPSNKVTEKGKYVELRCDPISGHTALYWYRQSLGQGPEFLIYFQGTGAADDSGLPNDRFFAVRPEGSVSTLKIQRTERGDSAVYLCASSSGLAGALDTQYFGPGTRLTVL.

This chain joins TRBV5-8 and TRBJ2-1; a weak D match, TRBD2 (6 bases). The CDR3 runs 16 residues. CDR1 is SGHTS and CDR2 is YDEGEE in the germline V gene. Trimming shortened V by 4 bases and J by 3 bases, and 17 bases separated the two germline ends. CDR3 sequence: CASSPARGGNYNEQFF. In DNA form, the CDR3 reads TGTGCCAGCAGCCCGGCGCGTGGGGGGAACTACAATGAGCAGTTCTTC.

The J gene is TRBJ2-3, the V gene TRBV10-2, with D possibly TRBD1 on 5 matching bases. Per the germline V gene, CDR1 is WSHSY and CDR2 is SAAADI. The length of the CDR3 is 16 residues. Trimming removed 3 bases at V and 5 bases at J, with 18 bases between. CDR3 sequence (DNA): TGCGCCAGCAGTGATTCGGGCAGGGTGGGTGGAGATACGCAGTATTTT. It codes for CASSDSGRVGGDTQYF.

This sequence joins TRBV12-5 and TRBJ1-6; 7 bases match TRBD1. Germline loops: CDR1 LGHNT, CDR2 FRNRAP. The CDR3 consists of 16 residues. Losses at the gene ends were 0 bases for V and 8 bases for J; bases not matched to a gene: 7. The CDR3 region is CASGLVLGGRDSPLHF. The CDR3 region has the DNA TGTGCTAGTGGTTTGGTATTAGGGGGCAGGGATTCACCCCTCCACTTT.

This sequence joins TRBV7-3 and TRBJ2-3; a possible D gene is TRBD2 (6 bases). This CDR3 has 14 residues. Trimming took 0 bases from V and 6 from J, leaving 10 bases between them. Germline assignment: CDR1 SGHTA and CDR2 FQGTGA. CDR3 in DNA: TGTGCCAGCAGCTTAACCGGCGGAGGGGATACGCAGTATTTT. This gives the protein CASSLTGGGDTQYF.

This CDR3 reads CASSFGQGHSGNTIYF. CDR3 coding DNA: TGCGCCAGCAGCTTCGGACAGGGCCACTCTGGAAACACCATATATTTT. J is TRBJ1-3 and V is TRBV5-1, with 8 bases lining up with TRBD1. Germline CDR1 is SGHRS and CDR2 is YFSETQ. The CDR3 totals 16 residues. J lost 0 bases, V lost 2 bases, and 4 bases had no gene match.

The V call is TRBV5-1, the J call TRBJ2-1, with 10 bases fitting TRBD1. Trimming removed 0 bases from V and 6 bases from J; junction bases left unmatched: 3. The CDR3 length is 15 residues. Germline V gives CDR1 SGHRS, CDR2 YFSETQ. The CDR3 DNA follows: TGCGCCAGCAGCTTGGAAAGGACAGGGGGCAATGAGCAGTTCTTC. This sequence encodes CASSLERTGGNEQFF.